The 31 T cell receptor beta chains below all came from one sample that was sequenced in a study of cytomegalovirus exposure and HLA in healthy donors. 60 Vbeta and 13 Jbeta primers were used in PCR. This table comes from immunoSEQ multiplex PCR, and its TCRdb copy is limited to in-frame clones, with some not included. The table lists about 130,000 clones, approximately 79% of them singletons. Source material: PBMCs. The receptors come from a man aged 18 to 30 in good health and CMV-seropositive.

The rearrangement uses TRBV29-1 and TRBJ2-5; 12 positions match TRBD2. From germline, CDR1 is SQVTM and CDR2 ANQGSEA. The CDR3 runs to 12 residues. Unmatched junction bases numbered 0, after V lost 5 bases and J lost 5 bases. The CDR3 sequence is CSVLAGGETQYF. CDR3 in DNA: TGCAGCGTTCTAGCGGGGGGGGAGACCCAGTACTTC.

In this sample, this clone turned up a few times. In DNA form, the CDR3 reads TGTGCCAGCAGTCCACTCCTCCCAGGGGGGCCTGGAAACACCATATATTTT. As protein: CASSPLLPGGPGNTIYF. This rearrangement joins TRBV28 to TRBJ1-3, with 7 bases aligning to TRBD1. Germline assignment: CDR1 MDHEN and CDR2 SYDVKM. V dropped 5 bases and J dropped 2; count of bases not matched to a gene: 12. CDR3 length equals 17 residues.

The chain recombines TRBV30 with TRBJ2-1, with 12 bases identical to TRBD2. This CDR3 comprises 16 residues. Losses at the gene ends were 5 bases for V and 5 bases for J; bases not matched to a gene: 10. CDR1 is GTSNPN and CDR2 is SVGIG in the germline V gene (reference sequence). The CDR3 DNA is TGTGCCTGGGGGGGACTAGCGGGTTTGATTAACAATGAGCAGTTCTTC. Translation: CAWGGLAGLINNEQFF.

This clone was counted once. The chain has TRBV13 and TRBJ2-2; TRBD2 agrees at 10 bases. The CDR3 covers 15 residues. Germline V gene data show CDR1 as PRHDT and CDR2 as FYEKMQ (reference sequence). V dropped 5 bases and J dropped 7; count of bases not matched to a gene: 7. The CDR3 sequence is CASSERGGQGGELFF. DNA of the CDR3: TGTGCCAGCAGCGAGCGGGGGGGCCAGGGCGGGGAGCTGTTTTTT.

In nucleotides, the CDR3 is TGTGCCAGCAGCAAGGGGACAGACTACGAGCAGTACTTC. Its protein product is CASSKGTDYEQYF. V is TRBV7-8 and J is TRBJ2-7; TRBD1 matches 7 bases. Germline CDR1 reads SGHVS; CDR2 reads FQNEAQ. The CDR3 runs to 13 residues. The J segment lost 3 bases and the V segment lost 5 bases, leaving 4 bases of the junction unmatched.

The chain combines TRBV28 with TRBJ2-7, with 7 bases lining up with TRBD2. In germline, CDR1 is MDHEN, CDR2 SYDVKM. This CDR3 is 14 amino acids long. The junction had 4 bases not matched to a gene; V was cut back by 2 bases and J by 3 bases. CDR3 nucleotides: TGTGCCAGCAGTTTACGGGGGGATCGCTACGAGCAGTACTTC. This translates into CASSLRGDRYEQYF.

The chain is built from TRBV5-6 and TRBJ2-1; 9 positions match TRBD2. CDR1 and CDR2 (germline): SGHDT, YYEEEE. The trim removed 4 bases at V and 3 bases at J, leaving 11 bases unmatched. This CDR3 contains 17 residues. This CDR3 reads CASSLGPTSGRYNEQFF. The DNA of the CDR3 is TGTGCCAGCAGCCTGGGACCGACTAGCGGACGCTACAATGAGCAGTTCTTC.

The V and J genes are TRBV29-1 and TRBJ2-1; D not resolved. CDR1 and CDR2 from the germline V gene are SQVTM and ANQGSEA. This CDR3 spans 12 amino acids. Deletions cut 5 bases from V and 7 bases from J, with 12 bases between. In DNA form, the CDR3 reads TGCAGCGTTTCGGCTAGTGGGAATGAGCAGTTCTTC. Translating it yields CSVSASGNEQFF.

The V call is TRBV4-3, the J call TRBJ1-4, with TRBD1 identical over 8 bases. Germline loops: CDR1 LGHNA, CDR2 YSLEER. The J segment lost 5 bases and the V segment lost 1 base, leaving 3 bases of the junction unmatched. CDR3 length: 15 residues. Written as DNA, the CDR3 is TGCGCCAGCAGCCAAGGGACAGGGTTAAATGAAAAACTGTTTTTT. Its translation: CASSQGTGLNEKLFF.

This chain connects TRBV28 to TRBJ1-5; D is perhaps TRBD1 (6 bases). Germline V CDR1 and CDR2: MDHEN, SYDVKM. Deletions cut 2 bases from V and 9 bases from J, with 8 bases between. The CDR3 loop spans 12 amino acids. CDR3 nucleotide sequence: TGTGCCAGCAGTTTAAGCAGGGGGCCCCAGCATTTT. Protein product: CASSLSRGPQHF.

V is TRBV7-2 and J is TRBJ2-7; D is perhaps TRBD2 (5 bases). The CDR3 covers 13 residues. Per the germline V gene, CDR1 is SGHTA and CDR2 is FQGNSA. V dropped 3 bases and J dropped 7 bases, with 13 bases sitting between them. CDR3 DNA: TGTGCCAGCAGCTTTCGGCTAGCTGATGAGCAGTACTTC. Translating gives CASSFRLADEQYF.

This chain connects TRBV6-6 to TRBJ2-7; TRBD2 is a possible D gene (6 bases). Trimming stripped 0 bases from V and 2 bases from J, with 11 bases between. The germline V gene has CDR1 MNHNY and CDR2 SVGAGI (reference sequence). This CDR3 region has 15 residues. CDR3: CASSYSQEGPYEQYF. In DNA, the CDR3 is TGTGCCAGCAGTTACTCTCAGGAGGGGCCCTACGAGCAGTACTTC.

This sequence joins TRBV6-5 and TRBJ2-2; 10 bases line up with TRBD2. V lost 5 bases to trimming and J lost 0 bases; unmatched junction nucleotides: 0. The CDR3 sequence is 15 residues long. Looked up from germline, CDR1 is MNHEY and CDR2 is SVGAGI. In nucleotides, the CDR3 is TGTGCCAGCAGTCTAGCGGGAGCGAACACCGGGGAGCTGTTTTTT. This gives the protein CASSLAGANTGELFF.

V usage is TRBV27 and J usage is TRBJ1-2; D gene unclear. Germline V gene data show CDR1 as MNHEY and CDR2 as SMNVEV (reference sequence). With 4 bases removed from V and 4 bases from J, the gap between germline ends came to 13 bases. The CDR3 length is 14 residues. CDR3 protein: CASSSASAIYGYTF. In DNA form, the CDR3 reads TGTGCCAGCAGTTCAGCCAGCGCAATCTATGGCTACACCTTC.

This rearrangement joins TRBV5-1 to TRBJ2-7; 8 nucleotides agree with TRBD1. The junction had 11 bases not matched to a gene; V was cut back by 4 bases and J by 2 bases. CDR1 and CDR2 from the germline V gene are SGHRS and YFSETQ. CDR3 length: 16 amino acids. In DNA form, the CDR3 reads TGCGCCAGCAGCCAACGTTGGACAGGGTTTACCTACGAGCAGTACTTC. Translating gives CASSQRWTGFTYEQYF.

The chain employs TRBV15 and TRBJ2-7, with D perhaps TRBD2 (5 bases). The CDR3 totals 13 residues. The germline CDR1 and CDR2 sequences are LNHNV and YYDKDF (reference sequence). With 5 bases removed from V and 1 base from J, the gap between germline ends came to 9 bases. CDR3 in amino acids: CATSRTESYEQYF. Written as DNA, the CDR3 is TGTGCCACCAGCCGGACTGAATCCTACGAGCAGTACTTC.

The rearrangement links TRBV10-3 to TRBJ2-3; TRBD2 matches 10 bases. Per germline, CDR1 ENHRY and CDR2 SYGVKD. With V trimmed by 1 base and J by 5 bases, 9 bases remained unmatched. This CDR3 has 17 amino acids. The CDR3 here is CAISEFMVASGGDTQYF. The CDR3 coding sequence is TGTGCCATCAGTGAGTTTATGGTGGCTAGCGGGGGAGATACGCAGTATTTT.

The chain links TRBV27 to TRBJ1-1, with D hard to call. The germline CDR1 and CDR2 sequences are MNHEY and SMNVEV (reference sequence). Trimming stripped 5 bases from V and 1 base from J, with 14 bases between. The CDR3 spans 15 residues. In DNA, the CDR3 is TGTGCCAGCAGTCCGCTCTACGAGGGGAACACTGAAGCTTTCTTT. Translated, it gives CASSPLYEGNTEAFF.

This rearrangement joins TRBV5-1 to TRBJ2-1; D remains ambiguous. CDR1 and CDR2 (germline): SGHRS, YFSETQ. This CDR3 has 14 amino acids. V dropped 1 base and J dropped 1 base, with 6 bases sitting between them. This chain's CDR3 is CASSLTTSYNEQFF. The CDR3, as DNA: TGCGCCAGCAGCTTGACTACTTCCTACAATGAGCAGTTCTTC.

V is TRBV29-1 and J is TRBJ1-2; TRBD1 aligns across 9 bases. V shed 4 bases and J 0 bases; nucleotides not matched to a gene: 6. Germline V gene data show CDR1 as SQVTM and CDR2 as ANQGSEA. The CDR3 is made up of 15 amino acids. CDR3 coding DNA: TGCAGCGTTGTGGGGACAGGGAGTGCTAACTATGGCTACACCTTC. Its protein is CSVVGTGSANYGYTF.

This chain connects TRBV7-3 to TRBJ2-1; no clear D. This CDR3 is built from 12 residues. The germline V gene encodes CDR1 SGHTA and CDR2 FQGTGA. Trimming removed 3 bases from V and 5 bases from J, with 5 bases in between. The CDR3 spells CASSFRDNEQFF. CDR3 sequence (DNA): TGTGCCAGCAGCTTTAGAGACAATGAGCAGTTCTTC.

The V and J genes are TRBV18 and TRBJ1-2; D ambiguous. The germline V and J ends were trimmed by 4 bases and 8 bases, with 14 bases remaining between them. The CDR3 sequence is 13 residues long. CDR1 and CDR2 (germline): KGHSH, LQKENI. CDR3 in amino acids: CASSRSVEEGYTF. Here the CDR3 DNA reads TGTGCCAGCTCACGGTCAGTGGAGGAGGGCTACACCTTC.

The chain is built from TRBV27 and TRBJ2-3; TRBD1 agrees at 8 bases. This CDR3 comprises 14 residues. The J segment lost 7 bases and the V segment lost 3 bases, leaving 6 bases of the junction unmatched. Germline V lookup: CDR1 MNHEY, CDR2 SMNVEV (reference sequence). The CDR3: CASSFRTGTNTQYF. CDR3 sequence (DNA): TGTGCCAGCAGTTTCCGGACAGGGACAAATACGCAGTATTTT.

The count of this clone is one. This chain uses TRBV5-4 with TRBJ2-5; TRBD2 matches at 13 bases. Germline assignment: CDR1 SGHNT and CDR2 YYREEE (reference sequence). Trimming took 2 bases from V and 3 from J; bases not matched to a gene: 4. This CDR3 has 16 amino acids. Written as DNA, the CDR3 is TGTGCCAGCAGCTTTGGGACTAGCGGGATTGAAGAGACCCAGTACTTC. This gives the protein CASSFGTSGIEETQYF.

The chain uses TRBV28 and TRBJ2-7; 8 bases match TRBD2. This CDR3 region has 12 residues. The germline V gene encodes CDR1 MDHEN and CDR2 SYDVKM. V shed 11 bases and J 1 base; nucleotides not matched to a gene: 4. The CDR3 region is CAAGLVSYEQYF. The CDR3 DNA follows: TGTGCCGCGGGACTAGTATCCTACGAGCAGTACTTC.

CDR3 in amino acids: CASSYSQGPNTEAFF. The CDR3 bases are TGTGCCAGCAGTTACTCGCAGGGGCCGAACACTGAAGCTTTCTTT. This chain connects TRBV6-5 to TRBJ1-1; maybe TRBD1 (6 bases). V was trimmed by 0 bases and J by 1 base, leaving 9 bases between them. In germline, CDR1 is MNHEY, CDR2 SVGAGI. This CDR3 comprises 15 residues.

This clone showed up just a few times. The junction departs from germline at one end; a sequencing error may be responsible. The chain carries TRBV7-9 and TRBJ1-6; D gene unclear. Germline V gene sequence: CDR1 SEHNR, CDR2 FQNEAQ (reference sequence). This CDR3 spans 12 amino acids. The DNA for the CDR3 is TGTTCCAGCAGCTTCCGGAATTCACCCCTCCACTTT. This encodes CSSSFRNSPLHF.

J is TRBJ2-1 and V is TRBV7-9, with 11 positions matching TRBD2. Losses at the gene ends were 5 bases for V and 2 bases for J; bases not matched to a gene: 2. The CDR3 length is 15 residues. Germline CDR1 SEHNR, CDR2 FQNEAQ (reference sequence). As DNA, the CDR3 is TGTGCCAGCAGCCTGGGACTAGCGGCCTACAATGAGCAGTTCTTC. This translates into CASSLGLAAYNEQFF.

The V gene is TRBV28, the J gene TRBJ2-2, with D maybe TRBD2 (5 bases). The CDR3 has 15 residues. V dropped 8 bases and J dropped 5 bases, with 18 bases sitting between them. Germline loops: CDR1 MDHEN, CDR2 SYDVKM. The DNA for the CDR3 is TGTGCCAGCGGTAGGCTAGCCATAGGTACCGGGGAGCTGTTTTTT. This encodes CASGRLAIGTGELFF. Drawing the rest from reference TRBV28 and TRBJ2-2, the complete variable domain is DVKVTQSSRYLVKRTGEKVFLECVQDMDHENMFWYRQDPGLGLRLIYFSYDVKMKEKGDIPEGYSVSREKKERFSLILESASTNQTSMYLCASGRLAIGTGELFFGEGSRLTVL.

This clone was counted between two and nine times. The V and J genes are TRBV7-9 and TRBJ2-1; D is possibly TRBD2 (5 bases). This CDR3 contains 13 residues. Germline CDR1 is SEHNR and CDR2 is FQNEAQ (reference sequence). V was pared by 4 bases and J by 12 bases, with 16 bases between. The CDR3 sequence: CASSSALYRGQFF. CDR3 in DNA: TGTGCCAGCAGCTCTGCACTTTATCGGGGGCAGTTCTTC.

This clone showed up just once. This rearrangement joins TRBV5-1 to TRBJ2-7; TRBD2 might be the D (7 bases). Trimming removed 3 bases at V and 5 bases at J, with 18 bases between. CDR3 length: 15 amino acids. Per germline, CDR1 SGHRS and CDR2 YFSETQ. The CDR3 reads CASSSGGVGANEQYV. CDR3 in DNA: TGCGCCAGCAGCTCGGGGGGCGTCGGGGCAAACGAGCAGTACGTC.